This entry lists 12 T cell receptor beta chains sequenced from one sample in a study of beta chain features in type 1 diabetes. Study outcomes and limitations: In all four CD4+ subsets, TCRB CDR3 length was significantly, moderately reduced in type 1 diabetes.

These receptors are not linked to any known antigen. Every bit of the isolated RNA underwent reverse transcription, so sequencing read expressed TCRB transcripts. Clones were sequenced by immunoSEQ multiplex PCR, and TCRdb holds only the in-frame ones, with some missing. The sample consists of 150,000 or so clones, around 8% of them appearing once. Sequences were obtained from central memory CD4+ T cells from blood. All receptors derive from a woman between 18 and 29 years old with type 1 diabetes.

This clone was recorded a few times. The gene calls are TRBV13 and TRBJ2-3, with TRBD1 as a possible D gene (5 bases). V lost 2 bases and J lost 0, with 9 bases in between. The germline gives CDR1 PRHDT, CDR2 FYEKMQ (reference sequence). The CDR3 covers 15 residues. CDR3 residues: CASSLYGASTDTQYF. In nucleotides, the CDR3 is TGTGCCAGCAGCTTATATGGGGCTAGCACAGATACGCAGTATTTT.

V usage is TRBV7-2 and J usage is TRBJ2-1; 8 bases line up with TRBD2. The CDR3 spans 14 residues. Looked up from germline, CDR1 is SGHTA and CDR2 is FQGNSA. With V trimmed by 5 bases and J by 9 bases, 9 bases remained unmatched. The CDR3 loop is CASSLLSGNGEQFF. CDR3 nucleotides: TGTGCCAGCAGCCTTCTTAGCGGGAACGGTGAGCAGTTCTTC.

This rearrangement joins TRBV4-3 to TRBJ1-6; 7 nucleotides match TRBD1. J lost 7 bases, V lost 0 bases, and 6 bases had no gene match. Germline V CDR1 and CDR2: LGHNA, YSLEER. The CDR3 runs to 16 residues. CDR3 protein: CASSQDRDSANSPLHF. CDR3 DNA: TGCGCCAGCAGCCAAGATCGGGACAGTGCGAATTCACCCCTCCACTTT.

This clone was recorded a few times. The V gene is TRBV5-1, the J gene TRBJ2-2, with D uncertain. Trimming cost V 3 bases and J 7 bases, with 7 bases left between them. From germline, CDR1 is SGHRS and CDR2 YFSETQ. This CDR3 contains 12 residues. The CDR3: CASSSRGGELFF. CDR3 sequence (DNA): TGCGCCAGCAGCTCACGCGGCGGGGAGCTGTTTTTT.

V gene TRBV7-3 combines with J gene TRBJ2-3; TRBD2 aligns across 9 bases. Germline V gene data show CDR1 as SGHTA and CDR2 as FQGTGA. J was trimmed by 5 bases and V by 1 base; bases with no gene match: 7. The CDR3 spans 16 residues. The CDR3 sequence: CASSLNPSGAQDTQYF. CDR3 coding DNA: TGTGCCAGCAGCTTAAACCCTAGCGGGGCCCAAGATACGCAGTATTTT.

V is TRBV9 and J is TRBJ2-1; possible D gene TRBD2, 5 bases. Germline V gene data show CDR1 as SGDLS and CDR2 as YYNGEE. The V end was cut by 2 bases, the J end by 8 bases, with 14 bases between. The CDR3 is made up of 14 amino acids. The CDR3 is CASSVTSGWDEQFF. The CDR3 bases are TGTGCCAGCAGCGTGACTTCGGGGTGGGATGAGCAGTTCTTC.

This clone was picked up a small number of times. This chain joins TRBV5-1 and TRBJ1-5, with 8 nucleotides matching TRBD1. CDR3 size: 15 residues. The V segment lost 4 bases and the J segment 7 bases; nucleotides outside the gene matches: 10. Germline CDR1 SGHRS, CDR2 YFSETQ. The CDR3 is CASSPSGQGGQPQHF. CDR3 nucleotides: TGCGCCAGCAGCCCCTCCGGACAGGGAGGGCAGCCCCAGCATTTT.

This chain connects TRBV5-4 to TRBJ2-7; 7 bases align to TRBD1. This CDR3 has 14 residues. CDR1 is SGHNT and CDR2 is YYREEE in the germline V gene (reference sequence). The V gene end was trimmed by 0 bases and the J gene end by 4 bases; junction bases not matched to a gene: 4. Written as DNA, the CDR3 is TGTGCCAGCAGCTTGGGGGTGGGACAGTACGAGCAGTACTTC. Protein product: CASSLGVGQYEQYF.

This clone turned up a few times. The chain combines TRBV29-1 with TRBJ2-1; D perhaps matches TRBD2 (7 bases). CDR1 SQVTM and CDR2 ANQGSEA come from the germline V gene. The CDR3 spans 12 residues. V was shortened by 4 bases and J by 9 bases, with 13 bases between the two germline ends. The CDR3 loop is CSVGGGGREQFF. The CDR3 nucleotides read TGCAGCGTTGGAGGGGGGGGCCGTGAGCAGTTCTTC.

The CDR3 loop is CASSQGLRQGKSEAFF. The CDR3 DNA reads TGCGCCAGCAGCCAAGGGCTCCGACAGGGCAAGTCTGAAGCTTTCTTT. The rearrangement links TRBV4-1 to TRBJ1-1; 7 positions match TRBD1. V lost 1 base, J lost 6 bases, and 11 bases stayed unmatched. Germline V gives CDR1 MGHRA, CDR2 YSYEKL. CDR3 size: 16 residues.

There are a few counts of this clone. The CDR3 DNA reads TGTGCCAGCAGTGTGACAGGGCAGATTGTGGGGCAGCCCCAGCATTTT. Its translation is CASSVTGQIVGQPQHF. V gene TRBV27 combines with J gene TRBJ1-5; 7 nucleotides agree with TRBD1. The CDR3 covers 16 residues. CDR1 is MNHEY and CDR2 is SMNVEV in the germline V gene (reference sequence). The junction had 14 bases not matched to a gene; V was cut back by 5 bases and J by 7 bases.

The chain uses TRBV5-1 and TRBJ2-5; D may be TRBD2 (6 bases). Germline values: CDR1 SGHRS, CDR2 YFSETQ. V lost 3 bases to trimming and J lost 5 bases, with 20 bases between them. This CDR3 contains 16 residues. Here the CDR3 DNA reads TGCGCCAGCAGCTCTCTCGGTGCGGGACCAACGGAGACCCAGTACTTC. It encodes CASSSLGAGPTETQYF.